Given below is one T cell receptor beta chain in context. PCR involved 60 Vbeta and 13 Jbeta primers. The method was immunoSEQ multiplex PCR; TCRdb's version includes in-frame clones alone and lacks a portion of them. The repertoire consists of 150,000 to 200,000 clones, with roughly 83% occurring once and the leading ten covering approximately 0.26%. This entry is derived from a study of cytomegalovirus exposure and HLA in healthy donors. The CDR3 totals 14 residues. In germline, CDR1 is SGHVS, CDR2 FNYEAQ. V gave up 7 bases and J gave up 3 bases; unmatched junction bases: 6. What was sequenced was PBMCs. The chain uses TRBV7-6 and TRBJ2-3, with 8 bases lining up with TRBD2. The receptor was isolated from a boy aged 10-17 years in good health and CMV-seronegative. CDR3 nucleotide sequence: TGTGCCAGCATACCGGGGGGGGGAACAGATACGCAGTATTTT. It translates to CASIPGGGTDTQYF.